This TCR beta chain is from a study of blood T cell repertoires in COVID-19. For the study at large: In each case, the material was cDNA or gDNA derived from T cells, B-cell-depleted T cells, or PBMCs.

V shed 1 base and J shed 9 bases, with 10 bases lying between them. CDR1 and CDR2 from the germline V gene are LNHDA and SQIVND (reference sequence). The CDR3 is 13 residues long. Only in-frame clones appear in the TCRdb table, and some are missing; sequencing was by immunoSEQ multiplex PCR. The sample consists of about 240,000 clones, approximately 85% of them appearing once. The receptor was isolated from a woman at least 80 years old with COVID-19, enrolled during active disease. This chain connects TRBV19 to TRBJ1-5; D is perhaps TRBD1 (5 bases). The sequenced sample was peripheral blood. CDR3 in amino acids: CASSIAGGGPQHF. The DNA of the CDR3 is TGTGCCAGTAGTATAGCTGGGGGAGGGCCCCAGCATTTT. Variable domain in full (rest from reference TRBV19 and TRBJ1-5): DGGITQSPKYLFRKEGQNVTLSCEQNLNHDAMYWYRQDPGQGLRLIYYSQIVNDFQKGDIAEGYSVSREKKESFPLTVTSAQKNPTAFYLCASSIAGGGPQHFGDGTRLSIL.